Listed here are 12 T cell receptor beta chains from one sample, sequenced in a study of control samples from healthy donors and cancer patients. Sequencing used immunoSEQ multiplex PCR; TCRdb keeps in-frame clones, though not all of them. The profile covers about 160,000 clones, with 94% appearing a single time and roughly 15% taken by the ten largest. Sequenced: PBMCs. The receptor set was obtained from a man aged 60 to 69 with colorectal cancer.

The chain employs TRBV19 and TRBJ2-5; TRBD2 matches 10 bases. Trimming at V came to 6 bases and at J to 5 bases, leaving 9 bases not matched to a gene. This CDR3 spans 15 amino acids. Germline CDR1 is LNHDA and CDR2 is SQIVND (reference sequence). CDR3 region: CASSEPSGGSETQYF. In nucleotides, the CDR3 is TGTGCCAGTAGCGAACCTAGCGGGGGATCGGAGACCCAGTACTTC.

V gene TRBV24-1 combines with J gene TRBJ2-7; D might be TRBD1 or TRBD2, each matching 5 bases. The CDR3 spans 15 residues. V lost 12 bases and J lost 1, with 21 bases in between. Germline V gene sequence: CDR1 KGHDR, CDR2 SFDVKD. The CDR3 DNA reads TGTGCCCCCGCAGGACACGGGGCACCATCCTACGAGCAGTACTTC. Its protein product is CAPAGHGAPSYEQYF.

The chain is built from TRBV25-1 and TRBJ1-2, with TRBD1 identical over 9 bases. The trim removed 7 bases at V and 6 bases at J, leaving 9 bases unmatched. In germline, CDR1 is MGHDK, CDR2 SYGVNS. The CDR3 spans 14 residues. The CDR3 reads CASTPGQGVNGYTF. DNA of the CDR3: TGTGCCAGCACCCCGGGACAGGGAGTGAATGGCTACACCTTC.

CDR3: CASSQVPGNLRNTIYF. The CDR3 coding sequence is TGCGCCAGCAGCCAAGTACCAGGGAATTTAAGAAACACCATATATTTT. The chain joins TRBV5-1 to TRBJ1-3; a possible D gene is TRBD1 (5 bases). The germline V gene has CDR1 SGHRS and CDR2 YFSETQ. Trimming pared 4 bases from V and 5 bases from J, leaving 19 bases between. The CDR3 totals 16 residues.

The rearrangement joins TRBV5-1 to TRBJ2-7; TRBD2 matches at 9 bases. The CDR3 consists of 17 residues. CDR1 SGHRS and CDR2 YFSETQ come from the germline V gene. Unmatched junction bases numbered 12, after V lost 3 bases and J lost 2 bases. The CDR3 DNA follows: TGCGCCAGCAGCTGGGCTTGGAGCGGGGGGACCACCTACGAGCAGTACTTC. This sequence encodes CASSWAWSGGTTYEQYF.

The V call is TRBV21-1, the J call TRBJ2-4. TRBV21-1 is deemed a pseudogene. The CDR3 length is 13 residues. Here the CDR3 reads CASIKGGLIGQYF. CDR3 in DNA: TGTGCCAGCATAAAGGGGGGCTTAATCGGTCAGTACTTC.

This chain uses TRBV5-6 with TRBJ1-5; TRBD1 matches 10 bases. The CDR3 totals 14 residues. V gave up 4 bases and J gave up 6 bases; unmatched junction bases: 4. CDR1 is SGHDT, CDR2 YYEEEE, per germline. Here the CDR3 DNA reads TGTGCCAGCAGCCGACAGGGGGCGGGTCAGCCCCAGCATTTT. It specifies CASSRQGAGQPQHF. Combining the CDR3 with reference TRBV5-6 and TRBJ1-5 gives the whole variable domain DAGVTQSPTHLIKTRGQQVTLRCSPKSGHDTVSWYQQALGQGPQFIFQYYEEEERQRGNFPDRFSGHQFPNYSSELNVNALLLGDSALYLCASSRQGAGQPQHFGDGTRLSIL.

The chain employs TRBV6-6 and TRBJ1-1; D is perhaps TRBD1 (5 bases). The CDR3 extends over 12 amino acids. Germline-derived CDR1 and CDR2 are MNHNY and SVGAGI (reference sequence). The CDR3: CSAKGPNTEAFF. The DNA of the CDR3 is TGTTCCGCAAAGGGACCGAACACTGAAGCTTTCTTT.

In this sample, this clone turned up a few times. This sample also contains other DNA sequences that code for the same CDR3. This sequence joins TRBV19 and TRBJ2-1; D call uncertain. This CDR3 spans 12 amino acids. In germline, CDR1 is LNHDA, CDR2 SQIVND (reference sequence). The germline V and J ends were trimmed by 2 bases and 6 bases, with 5 bases remaining between them. The CDR3 region is CASSIWGNEQFF. The CDR3 region has the DNA TGTGCCAGTAGTATATGGGGCAATGAGCAGTTCTTC.

The genes are TRBV28 and TRBJ2-7; no firm D call. The V end lost 6 bases, the J end lost 3 bases, and 12 bases lay between the germline ends. The CDR3 is 13 residues long. Germline V gives CDR1 MDHEN, CDR2 SYDVKM. CDR3: CASSPATNYEQYF. In DNA form, the CDR3 reads TGTGCCAGCAGCCCGGCGACAAACTACGAGCAGTACTTC.

The gene calls are TRBV28 and TRBJ2-7; D is uncertain. V was shortened by 3 bases and J by 2 bases, with 5 bases between the two germline ends. Germline V gene data show CDR1 as MDHEN and CDR2 as SYDVKM. The CDR3 runs to 12 residues. Here the CDR3 DNA reads TGTGCCAGCAGTTTTTACACCTACGAGCAGTACTTC. It translates to CASSFYTYEQYF.

CDR3: CSASLTGGPPDTQYF. CDR3 DNA: TGCAGTGCTAGTCTGACAGGGGGCCCACCAGATACGCAGTATTTT. The chain carries TRBV20-1 and TRBJ2-3, with 10 bases that match TRBD1. V trimming: 3 bases; J trimming: 4 bases; junction bases outside the gene matches: 7. Looked up from germline, CDR1 is DFQATT and CDR2 is SNEGSKA (reference sequence). This CDR3 contains 15 residues.